Detailed here is one TCR beta chain. In germline, CDR1 is MDHEN, CDR2 SYDVKM. The CDR3 has 15 amino acids. Trimming took 4 bases from V and 9 from J; bases not matched to a gene: 7. This sample stems from a study of shared clonotypes between healthy human individuals. Each replicate PCR on the sorted subsets used 200 to 250 ng DNA (around 31,000 T cell genomes). Assay used: immunoSEQ multiplex PCR; TCRdb lists only in-frame clones, some missing. Among some 2,500,000 clones listed, approximately 94% were seen once. Sequenced input: naive CD4+ T cells from PBMCs. Specified subset: CD45RA+ positively selected. The TCR sequence derives from a man aged 18 to 30 in good health. Some clones in this sample may be carry-over from other donors' samples. The chain joins TRBV28 to TRBJ2-1; TRBD2 aligns across 12 bases. The DNA for the CDR3 is TGTGCCAGCAGTTCGCTAGCGGGAGGGCGAGGTGAGCAGTTCTTC. Amino acids: CASSSLAGGRGEQFF.